This TCR beta chain was found in a study of cytomegalovirus exposure and HLA in healthy donors. Study results and limitations: An apparent linkage of common viral pathogens to several of the most significant clusters emerged in a later analysis. CMV serostatus alone was available as immune exposure information. For TCR beta chains, V- and J-gene trimming was later linked to a missense DCLRE1C variant. As confirmed in vitro, three CMV-associated chains were specific for CMV antigens.

This clone was detected a few times. Its antigen is unidentified. The PCR used 60 Vbeta and 13 Jbeta primers. The repertoire was sequenced with immunoSEQ multiplex PCR; TCRdb's copy has only in-frame clones and lacks some. The table lists about 140,000 clones, approximately 73% of them singletons. Looked up from germline, CDR1 is LGHNA and CDR2 is YSLEER. J was trimmed by 6 bases and V by 0 bases; bases with no gene match: 1. This CDR3 region has 13 residues. The receptor was derived from a woman aged 35 to 49 in good health and CMV-seronegative. The source material was PBMCs. The chain is built from TRBV4-3 and TRBJ1-2; 7 positions agree with TRBD1. The CDR3 region is CASSQEQGNGYTF. The CDR3 coding sequence is TGCGCCAGCAGCCAAGAACAGGGGAATGGCTACACCTTC.